The 8 T cell receptor beta chains in this list originate from one sample, sequenced in a study of blood T cells in healthy people across ages. For the second PCR, which ran for about 6 to 12 cycles, a sample-barcoded 5' primer and a J-beta primer mix were used. TCRdb called the 5' RACE reads again in MiXCR, with one record for every CDR3 protein. The data hold roughly 1.5 million distinct CDR3 sequences, with 35% to 45% observed a single time. The sample was blood. Receptors originate from a woman between 18 and 29 years old in good health.

This clonotype was seen many times. This sequence joins TRBV15 and TRBJ1-5, with D hard to call. CDR1 is LNHNV and CDR2 is YYDKDF in the germline V gene (reference sequence). Deletions cut 0 bases from V and 0 bases from J, with 6 bases between. The CDR3 length is 15 residues. DNA for the CDR3: TGTGCCACCAGCAGAGATCGGGGTAGCAATCAGCCCCAGCATTTT. Its translation: CATSRDRGSNQPQHF.

The rearrangement uses TRBV7-9 and TRBJ2-5, with 8 positions matching TRBD2. The germline V gene encodes CDR1 SEHNR and CDR2 FQNEAQ (reference sequence). The CDR3 length is 15 residues. J lost 2 bases, V lost 5 bases, and 7 bases had no gene match. The CDR3 coding sequence is TGTGCCAGCAGCATAAGGACTAGCTATCAAGAGACCCAGTACTTC. Protein: CASSIRTSYQETQYF.

CDR3 protein: CASSRGQGLWVLYGYTF. The CDR3 DNA is TGTGCCAGCAGCCGGGGACAGGGTTTATGGGTTCTATATGGCTACACCTTC. The rearrangement links TRBV5-5 to TRBJ1-2; TRBD1 aligns across 9 bases. With 4 bases clipped from V and 5 bases from J, the junction kept 15 bases outside the gene matches. Germline V gene lookup returns CDR1 SGHKS and CDR2 YYEKEE (reference sequence). This CDR3 spans 17 amino acids.

This clonotype was observed a single time. The chain has TRBV29-1 and TRBJ2-7; D might be TRBD1 or TRBD2, each matching 5 bases. In germline, CDR1 is SQVTM, CDR2 ANQGSEA. The CDR3 sequence is 13 residues long. V gave up 4 bases and J gave up 7 bases, with 17 bases separating them. The CDR3: CSVVQGLWGEQYF. CDR3 DNA sequence: TGCAGCGTTGTTCAAGGGTTGTGGGGGGAGCAGTACTTC.

The V gene is TRBV5-1, the J gene TRBJ1-1, with 7 bases fitting TRBD1. CDR1 SGHRS and CDR2 YFSETQ come from the germline V gene. V dropped 4 bases and J dropped 0; count of bases not matched to a gene: 9. The CDR3 loop spans 16 amino acids. The CDR3 DNA is TGCGCCAGCAGCCCCTTATGGACAGGAATGAACACTGAAGCTTTCTTT. Its translation is CASSPLWTGMNTEAFF.

This chain connects TRBV6-5 to TRBJ1-2; D is uncertain. Germline-derived CDR1 and CDR2 are MNHEY and SVGAGI. V lost 5 bases, J lost 4 bases, and 17 bases lay in between. This CDR3 spans 15 amino acids. The CDR3 sequence: CASSPSLQSPYGYTF. The CDR3 nucleotides are TGTGCCAGCAGTCCAAGCCTCCAAAGCCCCTATGGCTACACCTTC.

As regards this clonotype: Its ends do not fully match the called genes, so a read error is possible. V is TRBV2 and J is TRBJ2-1; D is undetermined. Germline CDR1 reads SNHLY; CDR2 reads FYNNEI. There are 14 residues in the CDR3. CDR3 loop: CVSSEGLQNNEQFF. The DNA of the CDR3 is TGTGTCAGCAGTGAAGGTCTGCAGAACAATGAGCAGTTCTTC.

CDR3 protein: CASSSPGGTDTQYF. DNA of the CDR3: TGTGCCAGCAGTTCCCCTGGGGGCACAGATACGCAGTATTTT. V usage is TRBV12-3 or TRBV12-4 and J usage is TRBJ2-3, with D unclear. The CDR3 has 14 residues. Trimming took off 4 bases at V and 1 base at J, with 9 bases between the two ends.